Below, 24 T cell receptor beta chains from the same sample are listed, as sequenced in a study of Graves' ophthalmopathy and Graves' hyperthyroidism. Amplification of TCR beta CDR3 regions used RNA transcripts. HTBI-primed RT-PCR formed the first round, and a multiplex PCR formed the second. TCRdb processed the multiplex PCR reads anew with MiXCR; each CDR3 protein has one entry. The table lists 660,000 or so distinct CDR3 sequences, over 40% of them singletons, with more than 2.5% in the top ten. The specimen sequenced was peripheral blood. The receptors here all came from an adult man with Graves' ophthalmopathy.

The chain joins TRBV7-9 to TRBJ2-2; tentative D call: TRBD2 (5 bases). The V end was cut by 5 bases, the J end by 3 bases, with 13 bases between. CDR1 is SEHNR, CDR2 FQNEAQ, per germline (reference sequence). The CDR3 totals 15 residues. CDR3 protein: CASSPRWEHTGELFF. The CDR3 DNA follows: TGTGCCAGCAGCCCTCGGTGGGAGCACACCGGGGAGCTGTTTTTT.

V gene TRBV29-1 combines with J gene TRBJ1-3; a possible D gene is TRBD1 (6 bases). Trimming left V 3 bases short and J 3 bases short, with 12 bases between. The germline V gene encodes CDR1 SQVTM and CDR2 ANQGSEA. This CDR3 region has 14 residues. CDR3 residues: CSVEGRDNGNTIYF. The DNA for the CDR3 is TGCAGCGTTGAGGGCCGGGACAATGGAAACACCATATATTTT.

The V call is TRBV20-1, the J call TRBJ2-7, with D possibly TRBD2 on 5 matching bases. CDR1 is DFQATT, CDR2 SNEGSKA, per germline (reference sequence). V was clipped by 4 bases and J by 1 base, with 11 bases between them. The CDR3 covers 13 residues. CDR3: CSAKVGLSYEQYF. Written as DNA, the CDR3 is TGCAGTGCTAAAGTAGGACTTTCCTACGAGCAGTACTTC.

This clonotype was counted between two and nine times. V gene TRBV9 combines with J gene TRBJ1-4, with no clear D. This CDR3 has 15 amino acids. V was shortened by 0 bases and J by 5 bases, with 11 bases between the two germline ends. From germline, CDR1 is SGDLS and CDR2 YYNGEE. As DNA, the CDR3 is TGTGCCAGCAGCGTAGCCCCCGGTAAAAATGAAAAACTGTTTTTT. Translation: CASSVAPGKNEKLFF.

This clonotype came up many times. V is TRBV12-3 or TRBV12-4 and J is TRBJ1-5; D is unclear. The CDR3 has 14 amino acids. V was shortened by 6 bases and J by 3 bases, with 12 bases between the two germline ends. CDR3: CASRPDMFNQPQHF. The CDR3 nucleotides are TGTGCCAGCAGACCAGACATGTTCAATCAGCCCCAGCATTTT.

This clonotype showed up just a few times. Compared with germline, one end of the junction differs, possibly owing to a read error. This chain connects TRBV10-3 to TRBJ1-1, with 7 bases aligning to TRBD1. CDR1 is ENHRY and CDR2 is SYGVKD in the germline V gene. The CDR3 loop spans 16 amino acids. CDR3: CASSYSADRRNTEAFF. In nucleotides, the CDR3 is TGTGCCAGCAGTTACTCGGCGGACAGGAGGAACACTGAAGCTTTCTTT.

This clonotype was counted ten times or more. The chain uses TRBV11-3 and TRBJ1-5; no reliable D call. V was shortened by 5 bases and J by 2 bases, with 19 bases between the two germline ends. This CDR3 has 17 amino acids. The germline gives CDR1 SGHNT, CDR2 YENEEA. The CDR3 sequence: CASSQRFRNQGNQPQHF. Written as DNA, the CDR3 is TGTGCCAGCAGCCAACGGTTTCGGAACCAGGGCAATCAGCCCCAGCATTTT.

The chain joins TRBV9 to TRBJ2-2, with 8 bases identical to TRBD2. CDR3 size: 16 residues. After removal of 3 bases from V and 1 base from J, the junction contained 5 bases not matched to a gene. Germline V lookup: CDR1 SGDLS, CDR2 YYNGEE. For the CDR3, the DNA is TGTGCCAGCAGCGGAGCGGGAGAGGAGAACACCGGGGAGCTGTTTTTT. It specifies CASSGAGEENTGELFF.

The table lists this clonotype with many counts. The chain couples TRBV5-1 to TRBJ2-2; D gene uncertain. Trimming stripped 1 base from V and 2 bases from J, with 9 bases between. The CDR3 totals 15 residues. Germline V gene data show CDR1 as SGHRS and CDR2 as YFSETQ. CDR3 DNA: TGCGCCAGCAGCTTGAGTAGCACCAACACCGGGGAGCTGTTTTTT. Amino acid sequence: CASSLSSTNTGELFF.

The chain joins TRBV15 to TRBJ1-3; D is unclear. Trimming shortened V by 1 base and J by 5 bases, and 0 bases separated the two germline ends. The CDR3 runs to 11 residues. Germline CDR1 reads LNHNV; CDR2 reads YYDKDF (reference sequence). The CDR3 nucleotides are TGTGCCACCAGCAGAGGAAACACCATATATTTT. This encodes CATSRGNTIYF.

The genes are TRBV12-3 or TRBV12-4 and TRBJ1-3; TRBD1 agrees at 8 bases. The CDR3 is 20 residues long. J lost 2 bases, V lost 4 bases, and 19 bases had no gene match. CDR3 protein: CASSSDRGAVGNGAGNTIYF. CDR3 nucleotides: TGTGCCAGCAGTTCCGACAGGGGAGCGGTTGGGAATGGAGCTGGAAACACCATATATTTT.

This clonotype has more than one count but fewer than ten. A junction boundary mismatches the germline segment, possibly from a read error. The chain links TRBV10-3 to TRBJ2-7; D not resolved. This CDR3 is built from 14 residues. Germline V gene sequence: CDR1 ENHRY, CDR2 SYGVKD. The CDR3: CASSERVSTYEQYF. The CDR3 region has the DNA TGTGCCAGCAGTGAAAGGGTTTCTACCTACGAGCAGTACTTC.

This clonotype was recorded many times. The rearrangement joins TRBV24-1 to TRBJ1-1; the match to TRBD1 covers 8 bases. The CDR3 runs to 13 residues. Germline CDR1 and CDR2: KGHDR and SFDVKD. J was trimmed by 1 base and V by 10 bases; bases with no gene match: 4. The chain's CDR3 is CATSDRENTEAFF. Here the CDR3 DNA reads TGTGCCACTTCGGACAGGGAGAACACTGAAGCTTTCTTT.

A remark on this clonotype: A much larger clone is a single base away; this may be a read error. This CDR3 is missing its conserved last phenylalanine or tryptophan, likely due to a read error. The V gene is TRBV10-3, the J gene TRBJ2-5; D is uncertain. There are 13 residues in the CDR3. V was cut by 10 bases and J by 11 bases, with 23 bases left in between. Germline assignment: CDR1 ENHRY and CDR2 SYGVKD. The CDR3 region is CASSRAIRREQYS. DNA for the CDR3: TGTGCCAGCAGCCGCGCAATTAGGCGTGAGCAGTACTCC.

Ten or more counts support this clonotype. This chain links TRBV12-3 or TRBV12-4 with TRBJ1-3; D gene unclear. This CDR3 has 15 amino acids. V was pared by 2 bases and J by 0 bases, with 8 bases between. CDR3 protein: CASSLTDHSGNTIYF. The CDR3 nucleotides read TGTGCCAGCAGTTTAACCGACCACTCTGGAAACACCATATATTTT.

The sample holds many counts of this clonotype. The CDR3: CASSIDPGYEQYF. CDR3 nucleotide sequence: TGTGCCAGCAGCATAGACCCAGGCTACGAGCAGTACTTC. The rearrangement uses TRBV7-8 and TRBJ2-7; D is unclear. Deletions cut 5 bases from V and 3 bases from J, with 11 bases between. The CDR3 spans 13 residues. CDR1 is SGHVS, CDR2 FQNEAQ, per germline.

The chain employs TRBV7-9 and TRBJ1-5; tentative D call: TRBD1 (6 bases). The germline V and J ends were trimmed by 5 bases and 14 bases, with 22 bases remaining between them. The germline CDR1 and CDR2 sequences are SEHNR and FQNEAQ (reference sequence). The CDR3 sequence is 14 residues long. The CDR3: CASSLNGRGGTEHF. The CDR3, as DNA: TGTGCCAGCAGCCTAAACGGACGGGGGGGCACCGAGCATTTT.

This clonotype was recorded many times. This chain uses TRBV4-1 with TRBJ1-5; D is undetermined. V was cut by 3 bases and J by 4 bases, with 7 bases left in between. Germline values: CDR1 MGHRA, CDR2 YSYEKL. This CDR3 comprises 13 residues. The CDR3 DNA sequence: TGCGCCAGCAGCCAGAAAGGGAATCAGCCCCAGCATTTT. Translating it yields CASSQKGNQPQHF.

The table lists this clonotype with many counts. This chain uses TRBV20-1 with TRBJ2-5; maybe TRBD2 (5 bases). The germline V and J ends were trimmed by 1 base and 7 bases, with 16 bases remaining between them. The CDR3 has 14 residues. CDR1 and CDR2 (germline): DFQATT, SNEGSKA (reference sequence). The CDR3 reads CSARVAGIEGTQYF. For the CDR3, the DNA is TGCAGTGCTAGAGTCGCCGGGATCGAAGGGACCCAGTACTTC.

This clonotype was seen ten or more times. This chain joins TRBV5-1 and TRBJ2-7, with 8 bases identical to TRBD2. V was clipped by 4 bases and J by 7 bases; unmatched bases: 13. The CDR3 covers 15 residues. Germline values: CDR1 SGHRS, CDR2 YFSETQ. The DNA for the CDR3 is TGCGCCAGCAGCCCTGGCTCTAGCGGGCCCACTGAGCAGTACTTC. This encodes CASSPGSSGPTEQYF.

This sequence joins TRBV9 and TRBJ1-6, with unresolved D. This CDR3 is 14 amino acids long. Germline CDR1 SGDLS, CDR2 YYNGEE. V lost 10 bases to trimming and J lost 2 bases, with 13 bases between them. The CDR3 bases are TGTGCCTACCGGGCCTCGGCCTATAATTCACCCCTCCACTTT. It yields the protein CAYRASAYNSPLHF.

This clonotype has ten or more counts. The rearrangement links TRBV2 to TRBJ1-1; a possible D gene is TRBD1 (6 bases). This CDR3 spans 14 amino acids. The germline V and J ends were trimmed by 4 bases and 4 bases, with 13 bases remaining between them. The germline gives CDR1 SNHLY, CDR2 FYNNEI. In nucleotides, the CDR3 is TGTGCCAGCAGTGTAGGCAGGGGTTCCACTGAAGCTTTCTTT. It translates to CASSVGRGSTEAFF. Full variable domain (remainder filled in from reference TRBV2 and TRBJ1-1): EPEVTQTPSHQVTQMGQEVILRCVPISNHLYFYWYRQILGQKVEFLVSFYNNEISEKSEIFDDQFSVERPDGSNFTLKIRSTKLEDSAMYFCASSVGRGSTEAFFGQGTRLTVV.

The DNA for the CDR3 is TGTGCCAGCAGCCAAGATTCCTTGGCGGGACCTCCCTACGAGCAGTACTTC. Its translation: CASSQDSLAGPPYEQYF. The J gene is TRBJ2-5, the V gene TRBV13; a weak D match, TRBD2 (6 bases). The closer fit of TRBJ2-7 to the DNA end suggests the J call may be wrong. Germline assignment: CDR1 PRHDT and CDR2 FYEKMQ (reference sequence). CDR3 length equals 17 residues.

This clonotype was counted ten times or more. This chain connects TRBV19 to TRBJ2-7, with D perhaps matching TRBD1 (6 bases). Germline-derived CDR1 and CDR2 are LNHDA and SQIVND (reference sequence). V gave up 3 bases and J gave up 6 bases, with 15 bases separating them. The CDR3 runs to 14 residues. CDR3 in amino acids: CASSILQGDGEQYF. DNA of the CDR3: TGTGCCAGTAGTATCCTACAGGGAGACGGCGAGCAGTACTTC. The variable domain in full, with the rest retrieved from reference TRBV19 and TRBJ2-7, is DGGITQSPKYLFRKEGQNVTLSCEQNLNHDAMYWYRQDPGQGLRLIYYSQIVNDFQKGDIAEGYSVSREKKESFPLTVTSAQKNPTAFYLCASSILQGDGEQYFGPGTRLTVT.